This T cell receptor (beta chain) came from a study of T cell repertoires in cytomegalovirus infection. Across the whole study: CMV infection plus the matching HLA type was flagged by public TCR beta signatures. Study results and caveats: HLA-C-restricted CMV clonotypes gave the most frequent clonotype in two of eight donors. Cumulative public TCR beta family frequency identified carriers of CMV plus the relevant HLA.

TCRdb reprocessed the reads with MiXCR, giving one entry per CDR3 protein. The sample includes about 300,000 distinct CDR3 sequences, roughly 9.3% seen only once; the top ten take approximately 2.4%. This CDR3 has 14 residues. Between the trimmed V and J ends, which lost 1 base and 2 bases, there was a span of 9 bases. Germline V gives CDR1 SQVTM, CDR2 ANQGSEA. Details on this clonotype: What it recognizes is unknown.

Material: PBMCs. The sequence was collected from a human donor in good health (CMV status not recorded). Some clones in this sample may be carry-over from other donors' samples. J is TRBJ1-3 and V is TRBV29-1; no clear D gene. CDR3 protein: CSVEGPGTGNTIYF. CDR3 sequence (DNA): TGCAGCGTTGAAGGCCCCGGGACTGGAAACACCATATATTTT.